Included here is one TCR beta chain sequence, with context. These data originate in a study of human T cells and chemical hapten exposure. The sample's time point: healthy volunteer bleed at 2 weeks. Unfractionated whole blood yielded total RNA. TCRdb itself ran the RACE reads through MiXCR, one entry per CDR3 protein. The repertoire holds 130,000 or so distinct CDR3 sequences, with 9% to 10% as singletons. Per germline, CDR1 MNHEY and CDR2 SVGAGI. This CDR3 spans 11 amino acids. Trimming cost V 8 bases and J 9 bases, with 13 bases left between them. The chain combines TRBV6-5 with TRBJ1-2; D unclear. The TCR comes from a male donor in good health. Some clones in this sample may be carry-over from other donors' samples. The material sequenced was whole blood. CDR3 loop: CASVEGTSYTF. The CDR3 DNA reads as TGTGCCAGCGTGGAAGGTACCAGCTACACCTTC.